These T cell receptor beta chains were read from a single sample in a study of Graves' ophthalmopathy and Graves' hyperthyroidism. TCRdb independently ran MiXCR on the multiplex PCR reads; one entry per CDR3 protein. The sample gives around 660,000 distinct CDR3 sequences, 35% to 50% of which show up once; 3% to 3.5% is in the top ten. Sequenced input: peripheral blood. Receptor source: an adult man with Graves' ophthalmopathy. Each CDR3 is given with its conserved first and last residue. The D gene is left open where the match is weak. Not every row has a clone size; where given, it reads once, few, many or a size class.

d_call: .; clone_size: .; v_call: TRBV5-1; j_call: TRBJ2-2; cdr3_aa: CASSLGPETGELFF; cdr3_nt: TGCGCCAGCAGCTTGGGGCCAGAAACCGGGGAGCTGTTTTTT
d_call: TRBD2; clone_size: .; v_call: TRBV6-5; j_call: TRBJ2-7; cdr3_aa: CASSYSLAGGWYEQYF; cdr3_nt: TGTGCCAGCAGTTACTCACTAGCGGGAGGTTGGTACGAGCAGTACTTC
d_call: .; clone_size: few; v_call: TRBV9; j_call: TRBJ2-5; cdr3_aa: CASSRLVMDGIISQYF; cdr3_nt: TGTGCCAGCTCACGACTCGTGATGGACGGTATTATTTCCCAGTACTTC
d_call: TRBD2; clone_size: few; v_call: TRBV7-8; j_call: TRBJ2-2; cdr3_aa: CATEPGLAGQNTGELFF; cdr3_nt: TGTGCCACCGAGCCGGGACTAGCGGGTCAAAACACCGGGGAGCTGTTTTTT
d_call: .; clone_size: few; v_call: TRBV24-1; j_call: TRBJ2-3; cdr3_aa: CATSDRIGPGDTQYF; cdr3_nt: TGTGCCACCAGTGACAGAATCGGACCGGGGGATACGCAGTATTTT
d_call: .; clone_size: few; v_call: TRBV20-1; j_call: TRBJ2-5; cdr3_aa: CSASAQQAQETQYF; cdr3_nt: TGCAGTGCTAGTGCCCAGCAGGCGCAAGAGACCCAGTACTTC
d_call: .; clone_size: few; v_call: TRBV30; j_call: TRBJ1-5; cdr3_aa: CAWNREGNQPQHF; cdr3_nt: TGTGCCTGGAACAGGGAGGGCAATCAGCCCCAGCATTTT
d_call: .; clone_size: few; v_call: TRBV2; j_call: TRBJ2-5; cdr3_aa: CASSGRTAETQYF; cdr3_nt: TGTGCCAGCAGTGGACGGACAGCAGAGACCCAGTACTTC
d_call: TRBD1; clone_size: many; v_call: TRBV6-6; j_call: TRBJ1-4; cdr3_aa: CASRRTGDHEKLFF; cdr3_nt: TGTGCCAGCAGACGGACAGGGGATCATGAAAAACTGTTTTTT
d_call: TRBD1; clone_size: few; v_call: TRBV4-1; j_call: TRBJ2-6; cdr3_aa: CASSRDLGQGAQGANVLTF; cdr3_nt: TGCGCCAGCAGCAGAGACTTAGGACAGGGGGCGCAGGGGGCCAACGTCCTGACTTTC
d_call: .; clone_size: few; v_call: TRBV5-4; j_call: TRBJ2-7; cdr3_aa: CASRILASRGEQYF; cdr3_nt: TGTGCCAGCAGGATTCTAGCGTCCCGGGGCGAGCAGTACTTC
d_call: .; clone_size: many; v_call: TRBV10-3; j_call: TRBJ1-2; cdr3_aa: CAISEGQLYGYTF; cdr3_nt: TGTGCCATCAGTGAGGGTCAGCTATATGGCTACACCTTC
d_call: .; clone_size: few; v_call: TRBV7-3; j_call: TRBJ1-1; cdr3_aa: CASSPKGDTEAFF; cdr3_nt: TGTGCCAGCTCACCAAAAGGGGACACTGAAGCTTTCTTT
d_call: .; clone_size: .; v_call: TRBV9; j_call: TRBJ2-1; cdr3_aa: CASSPRAGWNEQFF; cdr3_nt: TGTGCCAGCAGCCCTCGGGCAGGGTGGAATGAGCAGTTCTTC
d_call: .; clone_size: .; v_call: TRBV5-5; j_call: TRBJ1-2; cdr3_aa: CASSLEAGGYTF; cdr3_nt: TGTGCCAGCAGCTTGGAAGCGGGGGGCTACACCTTC
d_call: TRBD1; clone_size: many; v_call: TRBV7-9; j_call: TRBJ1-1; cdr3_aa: CASSPTGQGDTEAFF; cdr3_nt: TGTGCCAGCAGCCCCACGGGACAGGGTGACACTGAAGCTTTCTTT
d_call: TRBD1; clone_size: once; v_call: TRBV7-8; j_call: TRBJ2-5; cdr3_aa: CATRTGDSKTQYF; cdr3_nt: TGTGCCACCCGGACAGGGGATTCGAAGACCCAGTACTTC
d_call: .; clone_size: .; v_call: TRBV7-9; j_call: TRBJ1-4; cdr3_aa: CASSFGATNEKLFF; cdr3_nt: TGTGCCAGCAGCTTCGGTGCAACTAATGAAAAACTGTTTTTT
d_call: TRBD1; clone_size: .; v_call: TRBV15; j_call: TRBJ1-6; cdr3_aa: CATSRSGQGHSPLHF; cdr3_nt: TGTGCCACCAGCAGATCGGGACAGGGGCATTCACCCCTCCACTTT
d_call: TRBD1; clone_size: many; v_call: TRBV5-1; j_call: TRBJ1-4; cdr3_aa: CASSALQGANEKLFF; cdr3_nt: TGCGCCAGCAGCGCATTACAGGGGGCTAATGAAAAACTGTTTTTT
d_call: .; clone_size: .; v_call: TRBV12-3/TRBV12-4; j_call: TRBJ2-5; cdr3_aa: CASSQAPAAQETQYF; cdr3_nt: TGTGCCAGCAGCCAAGCCCCGGCAGCTCAAGAGACCCAGTACTTC
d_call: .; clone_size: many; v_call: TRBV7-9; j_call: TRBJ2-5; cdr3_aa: CASSSPTEETQYF; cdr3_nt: TGTGCCAGCAGCTCCCCTACCGAAGAGACCCAGTACTTC
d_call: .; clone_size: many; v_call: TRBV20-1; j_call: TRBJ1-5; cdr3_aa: CSARNRLNQPQHF; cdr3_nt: TGCAGTGCTAGAAACAGACTCAATCAGCCCCAGCATTTT
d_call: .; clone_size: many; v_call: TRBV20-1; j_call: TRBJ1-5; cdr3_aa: CSARADFNQPQHF; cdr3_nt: TGCAGTGCTAGGGCGGACTTCAATCAGCCCCAGCATTTT
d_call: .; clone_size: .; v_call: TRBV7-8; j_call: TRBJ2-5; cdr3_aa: CASSPLGRAWQETQYF; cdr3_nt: TGTGCCAGCAGCCCCCTGGGACGGGCTTGGCAAGAGACCCAGTACTTC
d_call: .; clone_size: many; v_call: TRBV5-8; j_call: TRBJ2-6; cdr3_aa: CASSELTGANVLTF; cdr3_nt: TGTGCCAGCAGCGAATTAACTGGGGCCAACGTCCTGACTTTC
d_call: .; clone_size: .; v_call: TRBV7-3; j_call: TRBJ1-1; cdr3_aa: CASSQPQMGLTEAFF; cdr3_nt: TGTGCCAGCAGCCAACCCCAGATGGGGCTTACTGAAGCTTTCTTT
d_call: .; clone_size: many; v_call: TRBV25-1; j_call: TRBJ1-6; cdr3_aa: CASSQGSESLHF; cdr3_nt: TGTGCCAGCAGTCAAGGGTCTGAGTCCCTCCACTTT
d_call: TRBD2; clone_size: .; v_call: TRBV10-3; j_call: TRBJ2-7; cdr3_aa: CAISQGLAKQYF; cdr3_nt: TGTGCCATCAGCCAAGGACTAGCTAAGCAGTACTTC
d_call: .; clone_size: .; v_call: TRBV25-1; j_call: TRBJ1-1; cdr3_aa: CATDPRVGGLNTEAFF; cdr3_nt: TGTGCTACGGATCCTCGAGTCGGGGGGCTAAACACTGAAGCTTTCTTT
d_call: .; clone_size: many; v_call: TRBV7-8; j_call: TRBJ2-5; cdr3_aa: CASSSRTGRGETQYF; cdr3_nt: TGTGCCAGCAGCTCACGGACAGGGAGGGGGGAGACCCAGTACTTC
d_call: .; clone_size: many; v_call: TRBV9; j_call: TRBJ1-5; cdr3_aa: CASSVHPGNQPQHF; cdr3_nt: TGTGCCAGCAGCGTCCACCCTGGGAATCAGCCCCAGCATTTT
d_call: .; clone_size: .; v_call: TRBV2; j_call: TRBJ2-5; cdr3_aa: CASSQEAETQYF; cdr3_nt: TGTGCCAGCAGTCAGGAAGCAGAGACCCAGTACTTC
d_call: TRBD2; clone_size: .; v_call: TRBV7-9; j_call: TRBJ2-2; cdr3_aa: CASSPPGGVNTGELFF; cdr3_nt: TGTGCCAGCAGCCCCCCGGGGGGAGTAAACACCGGGGAGCTGTTTTTT
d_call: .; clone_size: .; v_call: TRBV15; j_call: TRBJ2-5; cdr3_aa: CATSRDGGQNF; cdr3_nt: TGTGCCACCAGCAGAGATGGCGGGCAGAACTTC
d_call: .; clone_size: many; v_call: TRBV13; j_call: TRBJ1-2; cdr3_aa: CASSPRQSNYGYTF; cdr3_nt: TGTGCCAGCAGCCCCAGACAGTCCAACTATGGCTACACCTTC
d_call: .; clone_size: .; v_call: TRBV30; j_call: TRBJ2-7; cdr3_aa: CAWSVRLGEEYF; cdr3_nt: TGTGCCTGGAGTGTACGGTTGGGGGAGGAGTACTTC
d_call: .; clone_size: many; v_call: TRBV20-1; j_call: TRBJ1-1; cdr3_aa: CSARWTVEAFF; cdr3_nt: TGCAGTGCACGATGGACAGTTGAAGCTTTCTTT
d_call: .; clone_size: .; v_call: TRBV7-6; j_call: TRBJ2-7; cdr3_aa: CASSFSGNGCEQYF; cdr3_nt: TGTGCCAGCAGCTTTAGCGGAAATGGCTGCGAGCAGTACTTC
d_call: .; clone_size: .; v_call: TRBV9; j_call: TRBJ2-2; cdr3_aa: CASSESARGAAGELFF; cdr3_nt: TGTGCCAGCAGCGAGAGCGCCCGGGGGGCGGCCGGGGAGCTGTTTTTT
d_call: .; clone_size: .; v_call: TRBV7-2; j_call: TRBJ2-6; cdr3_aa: CASSLLASSGANVLTF; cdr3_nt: TGTGCCAGCAGCTTACTAGCGAGCTCTGGGGCCAACGTCCTGACTTTC
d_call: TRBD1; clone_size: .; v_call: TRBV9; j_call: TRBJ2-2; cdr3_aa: CASSYRQGAAGELFF; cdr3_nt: TGTGCCAGCAGTTACAGACAGGGGGCGGCCGGGGAGCTGTTTTTT
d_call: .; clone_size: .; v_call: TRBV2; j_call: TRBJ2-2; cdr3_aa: CASRSAIGELFF; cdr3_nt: TGTGCCAGCCGGTCAGCCATCGGGGAGCTGTTTTTT
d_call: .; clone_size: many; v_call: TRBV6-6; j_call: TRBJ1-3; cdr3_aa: CASSYLERRGNTIYF; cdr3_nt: TGTGCCAGCAGTTACCTGGAGCGAAGGGGAAACACCATATATTTT
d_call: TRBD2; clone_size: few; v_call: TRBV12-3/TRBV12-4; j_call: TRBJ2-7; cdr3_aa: CASSFRGGGGRASYEQYF; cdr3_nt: TGTGCCAGCAGTTTTCGGGGGGGAGGCGGGAGGGCCTCCTACGAGCAGTACTTC
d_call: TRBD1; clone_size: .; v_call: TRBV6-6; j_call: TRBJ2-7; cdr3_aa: CAAEVDRGTYEQYF; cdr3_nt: TGTGCCGCGGAGGTTGACAGGGGGACCTACGAGCAGTACTTC
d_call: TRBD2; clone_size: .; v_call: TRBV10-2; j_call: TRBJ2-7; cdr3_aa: CASSLAGASYNEQYF; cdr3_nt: TGCGCCAGCAGCCTAGCGGGGGCCTCCTACAATGAGCAGTACTTC
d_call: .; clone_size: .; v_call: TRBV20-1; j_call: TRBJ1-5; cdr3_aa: CSAIAGGRGNQPQHF; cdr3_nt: TGCAGTGCCATAGCCGGCGGTCGTGGCAATCAGCCCCAGCATTTT
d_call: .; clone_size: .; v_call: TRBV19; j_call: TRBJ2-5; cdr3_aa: CASSMEGGAETQYF; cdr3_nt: TGTGCCAGTAGTATGGAGGGTGGGGCCGAGACCCAGTACTTC
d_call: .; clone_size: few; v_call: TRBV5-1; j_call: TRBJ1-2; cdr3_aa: CASTRGIGYGYTF; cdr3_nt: TGCGCCAGCACCAGGGGTATTGGCTATGGCTACACCTTC
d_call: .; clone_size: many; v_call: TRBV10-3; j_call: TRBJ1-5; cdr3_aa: CASSGGLGNQPQHF; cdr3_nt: TGTGCCAGCAGTGGTGGGTTGGGCAATCAGCCCCAGCATTTT
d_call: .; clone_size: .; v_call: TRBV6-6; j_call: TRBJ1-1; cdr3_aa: CASSSQSRGNTEAFF; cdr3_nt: TGTGCCAGCAGTTCCCAAAGTAGGGGCAACACTGAAGCTTTCTTT
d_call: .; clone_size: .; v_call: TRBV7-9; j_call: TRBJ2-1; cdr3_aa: CASRRGNNEQFF; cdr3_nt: TGTGCCTCTAGGAGAGGCAACAATGAGCAGTTCTTC
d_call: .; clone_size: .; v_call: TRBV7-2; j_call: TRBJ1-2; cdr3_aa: CASSLDWGRGYTF; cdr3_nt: TGTGCCAGCAGCTTAGATTGGGGCCGGGGCTACACCTTC
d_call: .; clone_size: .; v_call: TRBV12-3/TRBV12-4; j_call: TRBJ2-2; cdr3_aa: CASSQGTPPNTGELFF; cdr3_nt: TGTGCCAGCAGTCAGGGGACCCCTCCGAACACCGGGGAGCTGTTTTTT
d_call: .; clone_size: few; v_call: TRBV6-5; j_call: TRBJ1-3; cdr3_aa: CASSYSIQGGNTIYF; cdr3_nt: TGTGCCAGCAGTTACTCGATACAGGGAGGAAACACCATATATTTT
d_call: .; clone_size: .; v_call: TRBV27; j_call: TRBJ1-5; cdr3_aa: CASSLKAGFNQPQHF; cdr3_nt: TGTGCCAGCAGTTTAAAGGCAGGGTTCAATCAGCCCCAGCATTTT
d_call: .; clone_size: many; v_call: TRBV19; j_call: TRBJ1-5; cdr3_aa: CASSIGLGTRNQPQHF; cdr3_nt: TGTGCCAGTAGTATAGGATTAGGGACGAGGAATCAGCCCCAGCATTTT
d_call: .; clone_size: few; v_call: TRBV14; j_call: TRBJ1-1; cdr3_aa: CASSLRTRNTEAFF; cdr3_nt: TGTGCCAGCAGCTTACGGACAAGAAACACTGAAGCTTTCTTT
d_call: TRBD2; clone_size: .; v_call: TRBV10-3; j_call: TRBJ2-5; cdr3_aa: CASKAGGQETQYF; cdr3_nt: TGTGCCTCTAAAGCGGGGGGCCAAGAGACCCAGTACTTC